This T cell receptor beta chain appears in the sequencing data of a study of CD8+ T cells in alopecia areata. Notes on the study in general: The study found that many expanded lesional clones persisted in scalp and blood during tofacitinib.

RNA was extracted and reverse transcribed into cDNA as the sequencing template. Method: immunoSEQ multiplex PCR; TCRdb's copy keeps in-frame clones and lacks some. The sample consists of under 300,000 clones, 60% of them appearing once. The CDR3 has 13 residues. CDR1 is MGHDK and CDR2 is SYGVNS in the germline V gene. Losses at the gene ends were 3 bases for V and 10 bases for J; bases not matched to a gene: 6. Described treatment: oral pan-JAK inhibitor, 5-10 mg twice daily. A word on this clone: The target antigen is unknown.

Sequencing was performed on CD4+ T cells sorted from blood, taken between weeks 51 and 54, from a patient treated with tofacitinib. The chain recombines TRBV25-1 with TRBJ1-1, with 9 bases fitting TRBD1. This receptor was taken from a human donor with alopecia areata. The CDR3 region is CASSEPGTGLAFF. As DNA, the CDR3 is TGTGCCAGCAGTGAGCCCGGGACAGGGTTAGCTTTCTTT.